Following are 26 T cell receptor beta chains from one sample sequenced in a study of Ad26.COV2.S vaccination and SARS-CoV-2 variants. Treatment meaning: roughly 18 received Ad26.COV2.S at low or high dose, single or two shots; several received placebo; per-sample allocation not given. At day 63 after the first vaccine or placebo injection, samples were drawn. TCRdb's table, derived via immunoSEQ multiplex PCR, lists solely in-frame clones and lacks some. The repertoire has hundreds of thousands of clones, roughly 87% of them found once; the top ten carry approximately 2.5%. The sequencing used peripheral blood, collected in a trial of Ad26.COV2.S vaccine versus placebo. The receptors shown here come from a person aged 18 to 65 who received the Ad26.COV2.S COVID-19 vaccine or a placebo.

This chain connects TRBV11-2 to TRBJ2-7; TRBD2 is a possible D gene (6 bases). Germline-derived CDR1 and CDR2 are SGHAT and FQNNGV. CDR3 length: 16 amino acids. The V and J ends lost 4 bases and 1 base respectively, with 17 bases between them. As DNA, the CDR3 is TGTGCCAGCAGCTGGACCGGGGAGGTAAATTCCTACGAGCAGTACTTC. Encoded protein: CASSWTGEVNSYEQYF.

The rearrangement uses TRBV18 and TRBJ2-7; 7 bases match TRBD2. The germline V gene encodes CDR1 KGHSH and CDR2 LQKENI. Trimming removed 3 bases from V and 6 bases from J; junction bases left unmatched: 8. The CDR3 loop spans 14 amino acids. CDR3 sequence reads: CASSPQQRDAEQYV. The CDR3 nucleotides read TGTGCCAGCTCACCCCAGCAGCGGGACGCCGAGCAGTACGTC.

The chain joins TRBV6-6 to TRBJ2-2; unclear D gene. CDR1 and CDR2 from the germline V gene are MNHNY and SVGAGI (reference sequence). The CDR3 covers 16 residues. Trimming cost V 1 base and J 0 bases, with 9 bases left between them. Written as DNA, the CDR3 is TGTGCCAGCAGTTACTTGGGCGGACCGAACACCGGGGAGCTGTTTTTT. It yields the protein CASSYLGGPNTGELFF.

The chain carries TRBV7-9 and TRBJ2-2, with D hard to call. The V end was cut by 2 bases, the J end by 0 bases, with 4 bases between. The germline V gene has CDR1 SEHNR and CDR2 FQNEAQ (reference sequence). CDR3 length: 14 amino acids. CDR3: CASSLRANTGELFF. DNA for the CDR3: TGTGCCAGCAGCTTAAGGGCGAACACCGGGGAGCTGTTTTTT.

The chain couples TRBV16 to TRBJ1-6; 11 bases are a match to TRBD1. V lost 2 bases, J lost 9 bases, and 6 bases stayed unmatched. CDR1 and CDR2 (germline): KGHSY, FQNENV. The CDR3 spans 16 residues. CDR3 nucleotides: TGTGCCAGCAGCCAAGACCGGACAGGGGGCAGTTCACCCCTCCACTTT. Encoded protein: CASSQDRTGGSSPLHF.

The chain joins TRBV11-3 to TRBJ2-5; 12 nucleotides agree with TRBD2. CDR1 and CDR2 from the germline V gene are SGHNT and YENEEA. The ends lost 1 base at V and 6 bases at J; junction bases unmatched: 3. This CDR3 is 15 amino acids long. CDR3 nucleotides: TGTGCCAGCAGCTTAGGACTAGCGGGAGATAAGACCCAGTACTTC. It translates to CASSLGLAGDKTQYF.

This chain joins TRBV11-3 and TRBJ2-3; 11 bases line up with TRBD2. Germline V lookup: CDR1 SGHNT, CDR2 YENEEA. The ends lost 6 bases at V and 0 bases at J; junction bases unmatched: 8. This CDR3 has 17 amino acids. The CDR3 coding sequence is TGTGCCAGCAGGCGAAGGACTAGCGGGCAAAGCACAGATACGCAGTATTTT. Amino acid sequence: CASRRRTSGQSTDTQYF.

The chain carries TRBV5-5 and TRBJ1-1, with unresolved D. CDR3 length: 12 amino acids. V was trimmed by 3 bases and J by 10 bases, leaving 13 bases between them. Germline CDR1 SGHKS, CDR2 YYEKEE (reference sequence). The CDR3 nucleotides read TGTGCCAGCAGCTCGACGGGATTTGGAGCTTTCTTT. Translating it yields CASSSTGFGAFF.

V and J are TRBV2 and TRBJ2-3; D perhaps matches TRBD1 (5 bases). From germline, CDR1 is SNHLY and CDR2 FYNNEI. V was shortened by 3 bases and J by 2 bases, with 15 bases between the two germline ends. This CDR3 is 16 amino acids long. Here the CDR3 reads CASSDQGAGLTDTQYF. In DNA form, the CDR3 reads TGTGCCAGCAGTGACCAAGGAGCAGGGCTCACAGATACGCAGTATTTT. Variable domain in full (rest from reference TRBV2 and TRBJ2-3): EPEVTQTPSHQVTQMGQEVILRCVPISNHLYFYWYRQILGQKVEFLVSFYNNEISEKSEIFDDQFSVERPDGSNFTLKIRSTKLEDSAMYFCASSDQGAGLTDTQYFGPGTRLTVL.

This clone was seen only a few times. CDR3 nucleotide sequence: TGTGCCAGCAGCTTTTACGCGACTAGCTACGAGCAGTACTTC. This codes for CASSFYATSYEQYF. The rearrangement joins TRBV7-9 to TRBJ2-7, with a possible D match to TRBD2 (6 bases). The V gene lost 3 bases and the J gene lost 3 bases, with 12 bases spanning the gap. In germline, CDR1 is SEHNR, CDR2 FQNEAQ (reference sequence). The CDR3 spans 14 residues.

This clone occurred a few times. The chain joins TRBV18 to TRBJ1-5; weak D call: TRBD1 (5 bases). The germline CDR1 and CDR2 sequences are KGHSH and LQKENI. The CDR3 loop spans 15 amino acids. V was pared by 5 bases and J by 4 bases, with 15 bases between. The CDR3 DNA reads TGTGCCAGCTCAGACGTAGGGTCAGGGAATCAGCCCCAGCATTTT. This gives the protein CASSDVGSGNQPQHF.

Comments on this clone: The identical CDR3 is also encoded by other nucleotide sequences in the sample. The DNA of the CDR3 is TGTGCCAGCAGCCTAGTCACCCTCAACAATCAGCCCCAGCATTTT. It translates to CASSLVTLNNQPQHF. The chain links TRBV7-2 to TRBJ1-5; D unclear. The germline CDR1 and CDR2 sequences are SGHTA and FQGNSA. V was shortened by 5 bases and J by 3 bases, with 14 bases between the two germline ends. This CDR3 is built from 15 residues.

The chain has TRBV7-9 and TRBJ1-2, with unresolved D. The germline CDR1 and CDR2 sequences are SEHNR and FQNEAQ (reference sequence). Trimming took off 7 bases at V and 3 bases at J, with 15 bases between the two ends. The CDR3 totals 14 residues. The CDR3 nucleotides are TGTGCCAGCACCAAGTCCCCGGAGGACTATGGCTACACCTTC. This codes for CASTKSPEDYGYTF.

V is TRBV28 and J is TRBJ1-1; D is ambiguous. Trimming stripped 10 bases from V and 0 bases from J, with 6 bases between. CDR1 MDHEN and CDR2 SYDVKM come from the germline V gene. This CDR3 comprises 11 residues. The CDR3 DNA sequence: TGTGCCACGGCCATGAACACTGAAGCTTTCTTT. It codes for CATAMNTEAFF.

The rearrangement uses TRBV11-2 and TRBJ2-7; 7 bases fit TRBD1. V shed 5 bases and J 3 bases; nucleotides not matched to a gene: 16. There are 17 residues in the CDR3. The germline gives CDR1 SGHAT, CDR2 FQNNGV. The CDR3 loop is CASSTRPSTGFVYEQYF. The CDR3, as DNA: TGTGCCAGCAGCACGCGACCCTCGACAGGGTTTGTCTACGAGCAGTACTTC. Using reference TRBV11-2 and TRBJ2-7 for the parts outside the CDR3, the full variable domain is EAGVAQSPRYKIIEKRQSVAFWCNPISGHATLYWYQQILGQGPKLLIQFQNNGVVDDSQLPKDRFSAERLKGVDSTLKIQPAKLEDSAVYLCASSTRPSTGFVYEQYFGPGTRLTVT.

The chain joins TRBV4-3 to TRBJ2-4; 9 bases are a match to TRBD2. Germline-derived CDR1 and CDR2 are LGHNA and YSLEER. The CDR3 sequence is 17 residues long. Germline trimming cut 3 bases from V and 4 bases from J; bases unmatched to any gene: 10. CDR3: CASSHVRSSGGKNIQYF. The CDR3 DNA is TGCGCCAGCAGCCATGTACGTTCCAGCGGGGGGAAAAACATTCAGTACTTC.

This clone was seen only a few times. This chain uses TRBV7-3 with TRBJ2-1, with 9 bases that match TRBD2. There are 15 residues in the CDR3. The germline V gene has CDR1 SGHTA and CDR2 FQGTGA. Trimming at V came to 5 bases and at J to 6 bases, leaving 8 bases not matched to a gene. This CDR3 is CASSPGTSKSNEQFF. DNA of the CDR3: TGTGCCAGCAGCCCCGGGACTAGCAAGTCCAATGAGCAGTTCTTC.

This sequence joins TRBV7-3 and TRBJ2-1, with D possibly matching TRBD2 (5 bases). CDR1 SGHTA and CDR2 FQGTGA come from the germline V gene. With 5 bases removed from V and 8 bases from J, the gap between germline ends came to 22 bases. CDR3 size: 16 residues. CDR3 nucleotides: TGTGCCAGCAGCCCCGACGGAGGACTGGGTTTTGATGAGCAGTTCTTC. The encoded protein is CASSPDGGLGFDEQFF.

The chain has TRBV30 and TRBJ1-2; unclear D gene. Germline CDR1 reads GTSNPN; CDR2 reads SVGIG (reference sequence). The CDR3 consists of 12 residues. Trimming removed 2 bases from V and 4 bases from J, with 8 bases in between. The CDR3 DNA sequence: TGTGCCTGGAGTTCCGGCTTCTATGGCTACACCTTC. Encoded protein: CAWSSGFYGYTF. The full variable domain, its missing parts supplied by reference TRBV30 and TRBJ1-2, is SQTIHQWPATLVQPVGSPLSLECTVEGTSNPNLYWYRQAAGRGLQLLFYSVGIGQISSEVPQNLSASRPQDRQFILSSKKLLLSDSGFYLCAWSSGFYGYTFGSGTRLTVV.

This clone was recorded once. The gene calls are TRBV11-2 and TRBJ2-7; D unresolved. The CDR3 has 14 residues. Germline V gives CDR1 SGHAT, CDR2 FQNNGV. Deletions cut 6 bases from V and 4 bases from J, with 16 bases between. CDR3 coding DNA: TGTGCCAGCAGTATTGTGGGGATCGTTTACGAGCAGTACTTC. Residues: CASSIVGIVYEQYF. Full variable domain (rest looked up from reference TRBV11-2 and TRBJ2-7): EAGVAQSPRYKIIEKRQSVAFWCNPISGHATLYWYQQILGQGPKLLIQFQNNGVVDDSQLPKDRFSAERLKGVDSTLKIQPAKLEDSAVYLCASSIVGIVYEQYFGPGTRLTVT.

This chain uses TRBV12-3 or TRBV12-4 with TRBJ1-5, with D perhaps TRBD1 (5 bases). The V and J ends lost 7 bases and 4 bases respectively, with 8 bases between them. This CDR3 comprises 12 residues. CDR3 nucleotide sequence: TGTGCCAGCACAGGGCGTAATCAGCCCCAGCATTTT. This codes for CASTGRNQPQHF.

This chain uses TRBV5-6 with TRBJ2-1; 11 bases are shared with TRBD2. The CDR3 contains 15 residues. With 7 bases clipped from V and 3 bases from J, the junction kept 6 bases outside the gene matches. The germline gives CDR1 SGHDT, CDR2 YYEEEE. The CDR3 loop reads CASLNLAGGYNEQFF. CDR3 coding DNA: TGTGCCAGCCTCAACCTAGCGGGAGGCTACAATGAGCAGTTCTTC.

The chain uses TRBV18 and TRBJ1-1; TRBD1 matches 9 bases. From germline, CDR1 is KGHSH and CDR2 LQKENI. V lost 0 bases and J lost 4; bases outside the gene matches: 6. The CDR3 is 16 residues long. The CDR3 DNA follows: TGTGCCAGCTCACCACCCCCCCGGGACAGGGCCACTGAAGCTTTCTTT. It translates to CASSPPPRDRATEAFF.

The rearrangement joins TRBV7-8 to TRBJ1-3, with D unclear. This CDR3 region has 13 residues. Trimming took 5 bases from V and 4 from J, leaving 9 bases between them. Germline V gene data show CDR1 as SGHVS and CDR2 as FQNEAQ. The CDR3 DNA is TGTGCCAGCAGCCCATGGCCCGGAAACACCATATATTTT. It codes for CASSPWPGNTIYF.

The V call is TRBV6-5, the J call TRBJ2-3, with TRBD1 matching over 9 bases. J gave up 7 bases and V 5 bases, and 10 bases lay outside the gene matches. CDR1 and CDR2 (germline): MNHEY, SVGAGI. The CDR3 sequence is 15 residues long. Here the CDR3 DNA reads TGTGCCAGCAGTAGACCGGGACAGGGTAAATATACGCAGTATTTT. Translation: CASSRPGQGKYTQYF.

This clone has just one count. The rearrangement uses TRBV27 and TRBJ2-1, with D uncertain. Trimming left V 2 bases short and J 7 bases short, with 9 bases between. The germline V gene has CDR1 MNHEY and CDR2 SMNVEV (reference sequence). CDR3 length equals 13 residues. The CDR3 sequence is CASSLVVGNEQFF. CDR3 DNA: TGTGCCAGCAGTTTAGTAGTCGGGAATGAGCAGTTCTTC.